This is a list of T cell receptor beta chains from one sample in a study of PD-L1 blockade in urothelial cancer. Profiled with immunoSEQ multiplex PCR; TCRdb holds only in-frame clones, not every one. The sample shows roughly 32,000 clones, about 89% of them seen only once. The sample consisted of PBMCs, taken around atezolizumab (anti-PD-L1) treatment. The receptors were sampled from a man older than 75 with urothelial cancer. Both conserved end residues are part of each CDR3. The D gene is left open where the match is weak. Size is stated for part of the rows, as once, few or many counts, or as a class when the clone is expanded.

clone_size	v_call	j_call	d_call	cdr3_nt	cdr3_aa
-	TRBV6-5	TRBJ1-5	-	TGTGCCAGCAGTTACTCATCAGGGTCCAATCAGCCCCAGCATTTT	CASSYSSGSNQPQHF
-	TRBV7-2	TRBJ2-4	-	TGTGCCAGCAGTTCTGACATCGCCAAAAACATTCAGTACTTC	CASSSDIAKNIQYF
-	TRBV5-1	TRBJ2-1	TRBD1	TGCGCCAGCAGCGAACAGGGGAGCTCCTACAATGAGCAGTTCTTC	CASSEQGSSYNEQFF
-	TRBV4-1	TRBJ1-2	TRBD1	TGCGCCAGCAGCCAACAACAGACAGGGTACAACTATGGCTACACCTTC	CASSQQQTGYNYGYTF
-	TRBV28	TRBJ1-2	-	TGTGCCAGCAGTTTGGTGAGGTATGGCTACACCTTC	CASSLVRYGYTF
-	TRBV30	TRBJ1-4	TRBD1	TGTGCCTGGGTTAGCGGACAGGGTACGGGGAAACTGTTTTTT	CAWVSGQGTGKLFF
-	TRBV7-7	TRBJ2-1	TRBD2	TGTGCCAGCAGCTTAAGTGGGACTAGCGGGAGTGCTGAGCAGTTCTTC	CASSLSGTSGSAEQFF
-	TRBV27	TRBJ1-1	-	TGTGCCAGCAGAAGAACAGGTAACTCTGAAGCTTTCTTT	CASRRTGNSEAFF
once	TRBV19	TRBJ1-5	-	TGTGCCAGTAGTATAGATGGTAGGGGGATTCAGCCCCAGCATTTT	CASSIDGRGIQPQHF
-	TRBV6-6	TRBJ2-7	TRBD2	TGTGCCAGCAGTTATACTAGCGGGAGCTCCTACGAGCAGTACTTC	CASSYTSGSSYEQYF
-	TRBV6-1	TRBJ1-5	-	TGTGCCAGTGGGGGCCAATATCAGCCCCAGCATTTT	CASGGQYQPQHF
-	TRBV19	TRBJ2-2	TRBD1	TGTGCCAGTAGTATCCCGGGACAGCTGAACACCGGGGAGCTGTTTTTT	CASSIPGQLNTGELFF
-	TRBV2	TRBJ1-2	TRBD1	TGTGCCAGCAGTAACTTTCAGGGGGCTTTCGGCTACACCTTC	CASSNFQGAFGYTF
-	TRBV19	TRBJ2-5	TRBD2	TGTGCCAGTAGTATCCGACTAGCGGTGGAACAAGAGACCCAGTACTTC	CASSIRLAVEQETQYF
-	TRBV5-6	TRBJ2-5	-	TGTGCCAGCAGCAGGGATCGGGGGGCGGAGACCCAGTACTTC	CASSRDRGAETQYF
-	TRBV5-6	TRBJ2-1	TRBD2	TGTGCCAGCAGCGACGCCGGGACTACAATTTACAATGAGCAGTTCTTC	CASSDAGTTIYNEQFF
-	TRBV11-2	TRBJ2-1	TRBD2	TGTGCCAGCAGCTTAGACCTACTAGCGGGAGCCTACAATGAGCAGTTCTTC	CASSLDLLAGAYNEQFF
-	TRBV7-8	TRBJ2-7	-	TGTGCCAGCAGATCAAGGGGGGGGTACGAGCAGTACTTC	CASRSRGGYEQYF
-	TRBV5-1	TRBJ2-5	-	TGCGCCAGCAGCTTGCTGGACAAGCAAGAGACCCAGTACTTC	CASSLLDKQETQYF
-	TRBV7-2	TRBJ2-7	-	TGTGCCAGCAGCTTAGTCTCCTCCTACGAGCAGTACTTC	CASSLVSSYEQYF
-	TRBV29-1	TRBJ1-1	-	TGCAGCGTGGGAGCGGGGGTGAACACTGAAGCTTTCTTT	CSVGAGVNTEAFF
-	TRBV5-1	TRBJ1-2	TRBD1	TGCGCCAGCAGCTTCCGGGACAGGGGCTATGGCTACACCTTC	CASSFRDRGYGYTF
-	TRBV5-6	TRBJ2-7	TRBD1	TGTGCCAGCAGCCTAGGACAGGGTAAATACGAGCAGTACTTC	CASSLGQGKYEQYF
-	TRBV7-2	TRBJ2-7	-	TGTGCCAGCACAAACGTGGGGGGACCCTACGAGCAGTACTTC	CASTNVGGPYEQYF
-	TRBV18	TRBJ2-2	-	TGTGCCAGCTCACCACGATGGGAGGACACCGGGGAGCTGTTTTTT	CASSPRWEDTGELFF
-	TRBV6-1	TRBJ2-7	-	TGTGCCGCCCGGGGGGCGGATTACGAGCAGTACTTC	CAARGADYEQYF
once	TRBV19	TRBJ2-5	-	TGTGCCAGTAGCCTATCATTTAGCGGCTCCCAAGAGACCCAGTACTTC	CASSLSFSGSQETQYF
once	TRBV9	TRBJ2-6	TRBD1	TGTGCCAGCAGCGTCGGTCCCGGGACAGGGTACGGGGCCAACGTCCTGACTTTC	CASSVGPGTGYGANVLTF
-	TRBV5-1	TRBJ2-7	TRBD2	TGCGCCAGCAGGGGACTAGCGGGATCGAGCCCCTACGAGCAGTACTTC	CASRGLAGSSPYEQYF
few	TRBV18	TRBJ1-1	-	TGTGCCAGCTCACCAAACGCGGGGGGATTGGGCACTGAAGCTTTCTTT	CASSPNAGGLGTEAFF
-	TRBV14	TRBJ1-1	TRBD1	TGTGCCAGCAGCCAATCAGGGGGAAGCACTGAAGCTTTCTTT	CASSQSGGSTEAFF
-	TRBV6-5	TRBJ2-7	-	TGTGCCAGCAGCCGCAGAGGGCAGGGGGGCTACGAGCAGTACTTC	CASSRRGQGGYEQYF
-	TRBV2	TRBJ1-5	-	TGTGCCAGCAGTGAAGTCGTACGGACACGTAATCAGCCCCAGCATTTT	CASSEVVRTRNQPQHF
-	TRBV18	TRBJ2-1	TRBD2	TGTGCCAGCTCACCACGAGGAGCGGGAGTTGTATACAATGAGCAGTTCTTC	CASSPRGAGVVYNEQFF
-	TRBV5-1	TRBJ1-1	TRBD1	TGCGCCAGCAGCTCGCTTGACACAGGGGGCTACACTGAAGCTTTCTTT	CASSSLDTGGYTEAFF
-	TRBV5-1	TRBJ1-1	TRBD1	TGCGCCAGCAGCTTGACGCCACAGGGGATCACCACTGAAGCTTTCTTT	CASSLTPQGITTEAFF
once	TRBV9	TRBJ1-1	-	TGTGCCAGCAGCGTTCAGGGGAACACTGAAGCTTTCTTT	CASSVQGNTEAFF
once	TRBV19	TRBJ1-5	-	TGTGCCAGTAGTATCTCCAGGCAGCAGCCCCAGCATTTT	CASSISRQQPQHF
once	TRBV4-3	TRBJ2-7	-	TGCGCCAGCAGCCAATATTGGCAGGGATCCTACGAGCAGTACTTC	CASSQYWQGSYEQYF
-	TRBV5-1	TRBJ2-3	-	TGCGCCAGCAGCCCCGGGCTAGGGGGGGGCACAGATACGCAGTATTTT	CASSPGLGGGTDTQYF
once	TRBV6-6	TRBJ1-2	-	TGTGCCAGCAGTACTCCGGGACTGAACTATGGCTACACCTTC	CASSTPGLNYGYTF
-	TRBV2	TRBJ1-1	-	TGTGCCAGCATAGGGAGCGCGCGGGCTGAAGCTTTCTTT	CASIGSARAEAFF
-	TRBV18	TRBJ1-1	TRBD1	TGTGCCAGCTCACCAGGTCAGGGGGCCGGAGGGACTGAAGCTTTCTTT	CASSPGQGAGGTEAFF
few	TRBV29-1	TRBJ2-2	-	TGCAGCGTTGAAGCTCCGGGGACCGGGGAGCTGTTTTTT	CSVEAPGTGELFF
-	TRBV5-1	TRBJ2-1	TRBD2	TGCGCCAGCAGCTTGGCTCCCGGGAGGGCCTCGCGTGAGCAGTTCTTC	CASSLAPGRASREQFF
-	TRBV25-1	TRBJ2-6	-	TGTGCCAGCAGTGGAGCCAATAGGGACAACGCCAACGTCCTGACTTTC	CASSGANRDNANVLTF
-	TRBV28	TRBJ2-1	-	TGTGCCAGCAGTTTAAGAGGTTCACCCCCACCCAATGAGCAGTTCTTC	CASSLRGSPPPNEQFF
-	TRBV5-1	TRBJ2-7	TRBD2	TGCGCCAGCCGGGTCGGGGCGGGAGGCCCAAACTACGAGCAGTACTTC	CASRVGAGGPNYEQYF
-	TRBV5-1	TRBJ1-1	-	TGCGCCAGCAGCTCGGACACCATGAACACTGAAGCTTTCTTT	CASSSDTMNTEAFF